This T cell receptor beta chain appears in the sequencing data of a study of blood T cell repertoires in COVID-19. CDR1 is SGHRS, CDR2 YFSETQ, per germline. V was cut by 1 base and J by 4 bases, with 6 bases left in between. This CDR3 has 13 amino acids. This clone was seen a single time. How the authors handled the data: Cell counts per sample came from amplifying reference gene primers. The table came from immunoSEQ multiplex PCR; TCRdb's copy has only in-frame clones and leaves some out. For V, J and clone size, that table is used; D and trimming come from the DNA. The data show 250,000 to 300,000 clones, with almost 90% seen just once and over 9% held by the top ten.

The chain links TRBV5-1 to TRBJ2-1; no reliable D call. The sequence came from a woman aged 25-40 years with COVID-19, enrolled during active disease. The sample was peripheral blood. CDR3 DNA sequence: TGCGCCAGCAGCTTGTATAGTTACAATGAGCAGTTCTTC. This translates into CASSLYSYNEQFF.